The rows below give T cell receptor beta chains drawn from one sample of a study of control samples from healthy donors and cancer patients. Profiling relied on immunoSEQ multiplex PCR, and the TCRdb table lists in-frame clones only, not all of them. The table shows tens of thousands of clones, with less than 85% occurring only once. What was sequenced was PBMCs. The receptors originated from a man in his 70s with lung cancer. CDR3s include the opening cysteine and the closing phenylalanine or tryptophan. The order of the fields is V gene, J gene, D gene, clone size, CDR3 protein, CDR3 DNA. A D gene is named only where the DNA matches it firmly. Expanded clones are given a class, and other clones once, few, many or no size at all.

TRBV6-1,TRBJ2-3,.,.,CASSDAVSSTDTQYF,TGTGCCAGCAGTGACGCCGTGTCTAGCACAGATACGCAGTATTTT
TRBV5-5,TRBJ2-2,.,.,CASFFRQPLGGELFF,TGTGCCAGCTTTTTTCGGCAGCCTTTGGGCGGGGAGCTGTTTTTT
TRBV2,TRBJ2-7,.,.,CASTEQGSSYEQYF,TGTGCCAGCACCGAACAGGGTTCTTCCTACGAGCAGTACTTC
TRBV7-6,TRBJ2-1,.,.,CASSLVGAGGGGYEQFF,TGTGCCAGCAGCTTGGTAGGCGCGGGGGGAGGGGGCTATGAGCAGTTCTTC
TRBV24-1,TRBJ2-7,.,.,CATSGVGGNGGLSYEQYF,TGTGCCACCAGTGGGGTAGGGGGTAACGGGGGCCTCTCCTACGAGCAGTACTTC
TRBV30,TRBJ2-3,.,.,CAWSVQDPDTQYF,TGTGCCTGGAGTGTACAGGATCCAGATACGCAGTATTTT
TRBV9,TRBJ2-1,.,few,CASSAASASSSYNEQFF,TGTGCCAGCAGCGCAGCTAGCGCTTCAAGCTCCTACAATGAGCAGTTCTTC
TRBV7-9,TRBJ2-4,.,.,CASSLEASSGIQYF,TGTGCCAGCAGCTTAGAAGCTAGCTCTGGCATTCAGTACTTC
TRBV2,TRBJ1-5,.,.,CASSDLNTRAGNQPQHF,TGTGCCAGCAGTGATCTTAACACAAGGGCCGGCAATCAGCCCCAGCATTTT
TRBV18,TRBJ1-6,.,.,CASSPQSSYNSPLHF,TGTGCCAGCTCACCACAGAGCTCCTATAATTCACCCCTCCACTTT
TRBV24-1,TRBJ2-3,.,.,CATSDSRDIPTDTQYF,TGTGCCACCAGTGACTCCCGGGACATCCCCACAGATACGCAGTATTTT
TRBV6-5,TRBJ2-7,TRBD1,.,CASSPQGTAPYEQYF,TGTGCCAGCAGTCCCCAAGGGACAGCGCCCTACGAGCAGTACTTC
TRBV4-1,TRBJ2-3,.,.,CASSQGSTDTQYF,TGCGCCAGCAGCCAAGGCTCAACAGATACGCAGTATTTT
TRBV10-3,TRBJ1-1,TRBD1,.,CAIRYDREKMNTEAFF,TGTGCCATCAGATACGACAGGGAAAAAATGAACACTGAAGCTTTCTTT
TRBV19,TRBJ2-3,.,.,CASSGRDGGYTDTQYF,TGTGCCAGTAGTGGCCGGGACGGAGGGTACACAGATACGCAGTATTTT
TRBV4-1,TRBJ1-2,TRBD1,.,CASSQFTGGRTNYGYTF,TGCGCCAGCAGCCAATTTACAGGGGGGAGAACTAACTATGGCTACACCTTC
TRBV20-1,TRBJ1-5,TRBD1,.,CRTGTDQPQHF,TGCAGGACAGGGACGGATCAGCCCCAGCATTTT
TRBV5-1,TRBJ1-2,.,.,CASSLDGYRGYTF,TGCGCCAGCAGTTTGGACGGTTATCGAGGCTACACCTTC
TRBV27,TRBJ1-5,TRBD1,.,CASSPATGGIQPQHF,TGTGCCAGCAGCCCGGCGACAGGGGGAATTCAGCCCCAGCATTTT
TRBV4-3,TRBJ1-3,.,.,CASSQVEGPGNTIYF,TGCGCCAGCAGCCAAGTGGAGGGGCCTGGAAACACCATATATTTT
TRBV12-5,TRBJ1-5,.,.,CASGHDISNQPQHF,TGTGCTAGTGGCCACGACATTAGCAATCAGCCCCAGCATTTT
TRBV10-1,TRBJ2-5,TRBD2,.,CASSVEGLAGGRETQYF,TGCGCCAGCAGTGTAGAGGGACTAGCGGGGGGTCGGGAGACCCAGTACTTC
TRBV18,TRBJ1-4,.,.,CASSPTGQRGKLFF,TGTGCCAGCTCACCAACTGGGCAACGGGGAAAACTGTTTTTT
TRBV19,TRBJ2-1,.,once,CASSPQRVRGNEQFF,TGTGCCAGTAGTCCCCAGAGGGTCCGGGGAAATGAGCAGTTCTTC